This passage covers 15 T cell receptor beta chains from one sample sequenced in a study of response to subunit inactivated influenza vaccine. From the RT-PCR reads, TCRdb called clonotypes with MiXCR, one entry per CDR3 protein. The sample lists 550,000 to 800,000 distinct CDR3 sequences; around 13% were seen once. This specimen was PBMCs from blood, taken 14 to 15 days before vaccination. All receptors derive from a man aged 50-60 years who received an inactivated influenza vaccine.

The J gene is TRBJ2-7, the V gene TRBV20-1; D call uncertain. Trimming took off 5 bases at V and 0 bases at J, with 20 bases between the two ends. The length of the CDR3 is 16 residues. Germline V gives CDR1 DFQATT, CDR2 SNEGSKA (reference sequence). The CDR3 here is CSAPRAASSSSYEQYF. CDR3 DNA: TGCAGTGCTCCCCGGGCGGCCAGTTCTAGCTCCTACGAGCAGTACTTC.

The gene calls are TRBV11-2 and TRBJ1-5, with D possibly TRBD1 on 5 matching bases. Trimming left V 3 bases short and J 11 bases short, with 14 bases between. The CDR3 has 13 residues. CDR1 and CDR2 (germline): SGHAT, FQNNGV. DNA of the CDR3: TGTGCCAGCAGCTTTGGGCAGGGTCAAACCCAGCATTTT. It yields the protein CASSFGQGQTQHF.

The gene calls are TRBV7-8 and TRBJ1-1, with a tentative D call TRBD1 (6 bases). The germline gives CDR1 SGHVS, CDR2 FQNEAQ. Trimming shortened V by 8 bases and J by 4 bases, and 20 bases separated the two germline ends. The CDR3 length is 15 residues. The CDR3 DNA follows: TGTGCCAGCGGGAGCAGGGGTATTGGAGGCACTGAAGCTTTCTTT. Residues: CASGSRGIGGTEAFF.

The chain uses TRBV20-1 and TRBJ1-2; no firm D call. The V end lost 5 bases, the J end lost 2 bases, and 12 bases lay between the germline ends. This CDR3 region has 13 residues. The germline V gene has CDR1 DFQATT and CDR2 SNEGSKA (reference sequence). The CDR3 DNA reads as TGCAGTGCTCCCTTGGTGGGGAACTATGGCTACACCTTC. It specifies CSAPLVGNYGYTF.

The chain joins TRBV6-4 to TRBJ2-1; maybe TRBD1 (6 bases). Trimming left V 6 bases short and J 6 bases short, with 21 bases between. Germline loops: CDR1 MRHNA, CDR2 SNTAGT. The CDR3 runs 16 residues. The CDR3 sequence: CASRGQTRLCGNEQFF. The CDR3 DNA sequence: TGTGCCAGCAGGGGACAAACTAGGCTGTGTGGCAATGAGCAGTTCTTC.

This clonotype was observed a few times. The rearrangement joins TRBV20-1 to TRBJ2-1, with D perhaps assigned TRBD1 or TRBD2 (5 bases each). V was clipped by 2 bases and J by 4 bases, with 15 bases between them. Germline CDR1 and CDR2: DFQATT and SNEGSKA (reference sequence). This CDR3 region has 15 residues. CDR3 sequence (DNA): TGCAGTGCTAGATTATCGGGGCGGGTATACAATGAGCAGTTCTTC. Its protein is CSARLSGRVYNEQFF.

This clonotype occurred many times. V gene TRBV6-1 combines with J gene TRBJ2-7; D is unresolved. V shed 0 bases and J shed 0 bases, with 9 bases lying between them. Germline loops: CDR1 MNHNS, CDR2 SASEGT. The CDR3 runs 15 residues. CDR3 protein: CASSEAPRSSYEQYF. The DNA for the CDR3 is TGTGCCAGCAGTGAAGCGCCTAGGAGCTCCTACGAGCAGTACTTC.

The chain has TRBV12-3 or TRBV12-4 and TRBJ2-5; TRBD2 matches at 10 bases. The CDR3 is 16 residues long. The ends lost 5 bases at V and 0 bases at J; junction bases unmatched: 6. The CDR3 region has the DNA TGTGCCAGCAGTCAAATTGGACTAGCGGACCAAGAGACCCAGTACTTC. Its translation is CASSQIGLADQETQYF.

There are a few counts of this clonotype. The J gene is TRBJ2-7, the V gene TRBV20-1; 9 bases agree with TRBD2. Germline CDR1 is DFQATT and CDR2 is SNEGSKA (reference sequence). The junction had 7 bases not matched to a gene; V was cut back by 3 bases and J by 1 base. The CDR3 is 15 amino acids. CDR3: CSARRGGGGSYEQYF. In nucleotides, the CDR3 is TGCAGTGCTAGGAGGGGCGGGGGGGGTTCCTACGAGCAGTACTTC.

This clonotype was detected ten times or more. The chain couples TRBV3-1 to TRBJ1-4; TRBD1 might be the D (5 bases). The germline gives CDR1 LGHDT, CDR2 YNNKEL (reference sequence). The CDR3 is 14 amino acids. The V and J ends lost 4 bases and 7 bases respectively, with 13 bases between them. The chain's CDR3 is CASSLQQGTEKLFF. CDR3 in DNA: TGTGCCAGCAGCCTTCAGCAAGGGACTGAAAAACTGTTTTTT.

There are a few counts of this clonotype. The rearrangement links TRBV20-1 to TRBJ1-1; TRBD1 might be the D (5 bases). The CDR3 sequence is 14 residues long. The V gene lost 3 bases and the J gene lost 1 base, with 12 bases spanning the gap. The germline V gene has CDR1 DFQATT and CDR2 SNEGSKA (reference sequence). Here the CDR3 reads CSARVGAGNTEAFF. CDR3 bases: TGCAGTGCTAGGGTCGGGGCCGGGAACACTGAAGCTTTCTTT.

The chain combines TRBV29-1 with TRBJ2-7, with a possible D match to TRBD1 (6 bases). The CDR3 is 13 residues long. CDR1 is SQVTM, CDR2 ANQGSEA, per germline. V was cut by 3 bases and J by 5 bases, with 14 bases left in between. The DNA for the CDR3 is TGCAGCGTTGAGGGTCAGGGGCTCGACGAGCAGTACTTC. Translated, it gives CSVEGQGLDEQYF.

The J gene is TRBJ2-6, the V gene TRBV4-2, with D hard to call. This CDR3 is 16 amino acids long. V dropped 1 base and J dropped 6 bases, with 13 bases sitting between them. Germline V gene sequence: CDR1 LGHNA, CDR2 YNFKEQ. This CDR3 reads CASSQAGPRPANVLTF. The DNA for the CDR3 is TGTGCCAGCAGCCAAGCGGGCCCTCGCCCGGCCAACGTCCTGACTTTC.

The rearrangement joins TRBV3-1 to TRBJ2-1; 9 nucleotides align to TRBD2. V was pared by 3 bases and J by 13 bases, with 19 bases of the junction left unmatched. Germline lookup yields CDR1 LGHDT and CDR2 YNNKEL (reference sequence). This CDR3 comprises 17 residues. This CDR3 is CASSHLESSGGTTGQFF. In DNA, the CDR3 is TGTGCCAGCAGCCACCTCGAAAGTAGCGGGGGAACCACAGGCCAGTTCTTC.

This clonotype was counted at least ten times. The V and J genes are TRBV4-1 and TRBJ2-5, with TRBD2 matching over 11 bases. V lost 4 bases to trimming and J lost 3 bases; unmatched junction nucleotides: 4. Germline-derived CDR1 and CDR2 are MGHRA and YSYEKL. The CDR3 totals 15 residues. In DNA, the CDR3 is TGCGCCAGCAGCCGTACGGGACTAGCGGAAGAGACCCAGTACTTC. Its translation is CASSRTGLAEETQYF.